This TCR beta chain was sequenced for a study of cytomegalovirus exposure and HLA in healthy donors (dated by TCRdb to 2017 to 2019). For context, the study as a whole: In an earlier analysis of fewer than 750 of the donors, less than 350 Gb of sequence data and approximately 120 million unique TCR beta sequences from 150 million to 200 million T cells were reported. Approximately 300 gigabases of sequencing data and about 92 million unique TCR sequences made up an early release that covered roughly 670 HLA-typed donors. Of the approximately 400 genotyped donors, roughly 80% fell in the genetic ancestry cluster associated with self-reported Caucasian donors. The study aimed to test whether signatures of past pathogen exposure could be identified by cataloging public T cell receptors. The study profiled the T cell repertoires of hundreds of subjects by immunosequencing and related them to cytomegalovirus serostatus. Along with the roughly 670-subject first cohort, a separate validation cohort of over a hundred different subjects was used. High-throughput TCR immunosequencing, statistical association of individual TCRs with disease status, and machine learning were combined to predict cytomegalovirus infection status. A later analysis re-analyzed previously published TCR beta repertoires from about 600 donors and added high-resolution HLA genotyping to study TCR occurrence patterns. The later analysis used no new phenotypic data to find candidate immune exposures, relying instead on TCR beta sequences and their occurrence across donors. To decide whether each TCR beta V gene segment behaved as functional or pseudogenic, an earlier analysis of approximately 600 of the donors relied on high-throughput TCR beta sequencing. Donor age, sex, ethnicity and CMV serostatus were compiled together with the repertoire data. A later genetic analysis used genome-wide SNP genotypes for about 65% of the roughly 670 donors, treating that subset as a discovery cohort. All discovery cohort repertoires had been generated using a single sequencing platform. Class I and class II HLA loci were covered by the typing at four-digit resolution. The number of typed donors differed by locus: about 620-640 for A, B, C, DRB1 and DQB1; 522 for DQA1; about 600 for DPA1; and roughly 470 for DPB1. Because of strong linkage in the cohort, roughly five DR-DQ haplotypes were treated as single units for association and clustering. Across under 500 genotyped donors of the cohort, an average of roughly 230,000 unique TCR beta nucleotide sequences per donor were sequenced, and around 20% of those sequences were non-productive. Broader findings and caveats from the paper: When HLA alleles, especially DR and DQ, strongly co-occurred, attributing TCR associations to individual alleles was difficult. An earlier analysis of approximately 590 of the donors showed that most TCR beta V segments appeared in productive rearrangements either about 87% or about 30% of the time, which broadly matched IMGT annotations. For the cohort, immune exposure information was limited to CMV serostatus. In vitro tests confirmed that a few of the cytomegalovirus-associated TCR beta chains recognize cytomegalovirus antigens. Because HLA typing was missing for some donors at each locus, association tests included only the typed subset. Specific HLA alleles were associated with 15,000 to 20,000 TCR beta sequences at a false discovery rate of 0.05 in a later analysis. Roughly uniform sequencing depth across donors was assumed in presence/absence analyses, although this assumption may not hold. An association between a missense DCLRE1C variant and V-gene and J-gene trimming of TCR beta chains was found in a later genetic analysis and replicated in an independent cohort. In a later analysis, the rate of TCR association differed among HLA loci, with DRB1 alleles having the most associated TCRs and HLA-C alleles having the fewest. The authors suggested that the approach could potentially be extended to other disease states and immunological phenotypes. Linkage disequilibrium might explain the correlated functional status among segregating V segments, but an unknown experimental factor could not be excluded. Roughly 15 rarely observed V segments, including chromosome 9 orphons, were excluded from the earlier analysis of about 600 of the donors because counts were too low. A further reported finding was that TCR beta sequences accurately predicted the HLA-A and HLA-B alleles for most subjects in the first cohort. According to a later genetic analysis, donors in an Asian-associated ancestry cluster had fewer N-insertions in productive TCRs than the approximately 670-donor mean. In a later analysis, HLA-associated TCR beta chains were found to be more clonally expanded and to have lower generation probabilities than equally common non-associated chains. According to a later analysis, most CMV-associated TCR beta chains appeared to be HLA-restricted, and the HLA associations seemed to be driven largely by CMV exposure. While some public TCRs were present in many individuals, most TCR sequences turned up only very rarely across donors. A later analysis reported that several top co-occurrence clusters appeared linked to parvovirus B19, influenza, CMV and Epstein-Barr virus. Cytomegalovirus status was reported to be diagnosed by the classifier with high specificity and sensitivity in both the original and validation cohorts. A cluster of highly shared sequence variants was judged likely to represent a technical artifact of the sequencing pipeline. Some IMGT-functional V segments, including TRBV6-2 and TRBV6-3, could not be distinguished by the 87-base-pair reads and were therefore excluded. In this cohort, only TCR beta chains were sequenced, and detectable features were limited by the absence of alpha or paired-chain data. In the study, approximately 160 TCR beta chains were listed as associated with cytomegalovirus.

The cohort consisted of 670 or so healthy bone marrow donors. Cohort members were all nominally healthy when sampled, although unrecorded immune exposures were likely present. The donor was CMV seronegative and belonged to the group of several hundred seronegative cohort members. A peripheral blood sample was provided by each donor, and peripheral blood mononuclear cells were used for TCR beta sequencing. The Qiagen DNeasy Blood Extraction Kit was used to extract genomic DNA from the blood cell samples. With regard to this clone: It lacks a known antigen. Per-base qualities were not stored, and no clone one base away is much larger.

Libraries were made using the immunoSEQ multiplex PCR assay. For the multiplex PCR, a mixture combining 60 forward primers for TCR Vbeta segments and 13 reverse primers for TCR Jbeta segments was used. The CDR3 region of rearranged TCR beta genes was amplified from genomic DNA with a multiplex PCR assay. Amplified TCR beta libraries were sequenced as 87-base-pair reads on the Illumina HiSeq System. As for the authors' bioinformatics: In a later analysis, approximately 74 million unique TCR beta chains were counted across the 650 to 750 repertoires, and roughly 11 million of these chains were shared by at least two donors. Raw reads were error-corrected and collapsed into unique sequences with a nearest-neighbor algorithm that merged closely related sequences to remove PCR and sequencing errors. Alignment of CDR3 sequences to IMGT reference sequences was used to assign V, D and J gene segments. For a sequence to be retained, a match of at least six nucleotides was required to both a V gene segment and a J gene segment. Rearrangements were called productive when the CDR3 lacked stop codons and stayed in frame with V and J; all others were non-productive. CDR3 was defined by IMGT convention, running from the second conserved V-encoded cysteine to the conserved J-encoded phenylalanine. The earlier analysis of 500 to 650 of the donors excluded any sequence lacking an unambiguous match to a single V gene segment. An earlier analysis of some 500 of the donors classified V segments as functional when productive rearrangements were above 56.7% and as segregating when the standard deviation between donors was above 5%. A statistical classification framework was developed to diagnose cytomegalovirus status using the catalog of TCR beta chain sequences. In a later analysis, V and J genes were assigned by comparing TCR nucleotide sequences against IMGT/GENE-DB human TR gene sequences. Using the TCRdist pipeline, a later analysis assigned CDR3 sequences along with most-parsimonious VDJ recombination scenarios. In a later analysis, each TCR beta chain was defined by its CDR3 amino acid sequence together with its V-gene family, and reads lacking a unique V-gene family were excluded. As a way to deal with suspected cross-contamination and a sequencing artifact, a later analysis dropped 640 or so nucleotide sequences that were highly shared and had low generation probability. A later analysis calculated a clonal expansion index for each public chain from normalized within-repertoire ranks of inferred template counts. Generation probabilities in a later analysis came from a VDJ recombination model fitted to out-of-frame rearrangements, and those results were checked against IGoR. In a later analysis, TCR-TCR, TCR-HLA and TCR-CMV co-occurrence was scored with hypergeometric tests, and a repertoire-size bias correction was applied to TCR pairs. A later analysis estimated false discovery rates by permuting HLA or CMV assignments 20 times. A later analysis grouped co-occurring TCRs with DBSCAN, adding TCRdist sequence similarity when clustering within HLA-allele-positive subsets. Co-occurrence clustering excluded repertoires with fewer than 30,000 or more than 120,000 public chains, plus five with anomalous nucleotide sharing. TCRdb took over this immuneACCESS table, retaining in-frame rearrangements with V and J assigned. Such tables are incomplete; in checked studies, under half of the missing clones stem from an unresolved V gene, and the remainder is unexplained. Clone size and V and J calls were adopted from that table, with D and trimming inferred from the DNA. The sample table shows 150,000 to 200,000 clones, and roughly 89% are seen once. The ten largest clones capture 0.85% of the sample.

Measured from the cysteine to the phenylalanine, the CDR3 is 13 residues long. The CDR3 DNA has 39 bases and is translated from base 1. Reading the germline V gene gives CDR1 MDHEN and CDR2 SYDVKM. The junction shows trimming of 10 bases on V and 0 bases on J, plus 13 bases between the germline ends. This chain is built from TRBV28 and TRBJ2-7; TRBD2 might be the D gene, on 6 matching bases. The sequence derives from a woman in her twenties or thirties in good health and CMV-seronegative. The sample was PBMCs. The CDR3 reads CATQAGSSYEQYF. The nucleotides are TGTGCCACCCAAGCGGGTTCCTCCTACGAGCAGTACTTC.